The entry below describes one TCR beta chain. Relative to the germline gene, one junction end is altered; a read error may explain this. Genomic DNA, averaging about 1,200 ng per sample, yielded TCR beta CDR3 via immunoSEQ. Sequencing used immunoSEQ multiplex PCR; TCRdb keeps in-frame clones, though not all of them. The sample table sets out under 20,000 clones. The data were obtained in a study of T cells in women clearing cervical HPV infection. This TCR was sampled from a woman between 18 and 70 years old with a cervical HPV16 infection that either progressed to CIN3+ or cleared (not recorded which). The specimen was blood buffy coat.

The CDR3 sequence is CVWSGGGGNTEAFF. The DNA read from the CDR3 is TGTGTCTGGAGTGGCGGGGGGGGGAACACTGAA. This rearrangement joins TRBV30 to TRBJ1-1, with D tentatively TRBD1 (5 bases). The read halts 3 residues ahead of the CDR3 end, with the missing end drawn from the germline J gene. CDR3 length: 14 residues. The germline gives CDR1 GTSNPN, CDR2 SVGIG (reference sequence).